The 28 T cell receptor beta chains given below trace back to one sample, sequenced in a study of blood T cell repertoires in COVID-19 (TCRdb year 2020). The library came from the immunoSEQ multiplex PCR assay. In its TCRdb copy, this immuneACCESS table keeps in-frame sequences only and misses some clones. Where compared with another copy, unresolved V genes explain less than half of these, and the others have no known cause. The sample contains around 310,000 clones, 75% to 90% of them found a single time. The ten largest account for 5% of the sample. Sequencing was done on a sample of PBMCs or T cells enriched from blood (not recorded which). The source is a man between 25 and 39 years old who had recovered from COVID-19.

CDR3 bases: TGTGCCAGCAGCTCCACGGGACACCCAAAAGAGACCCAGTACTTC. Amino acid sequence: CASSSTGHPKETQYF. The chain combines TRBV5-5 with TRBJ2-5; weak D call: TRBD1 (6 bases). The ends were cut back, 3 bases at V and 3 bases at J, with 15 bases in the middle. The germline V gene encodes CDR1 SGHKS and CDR2 YYEKEE (reference sequence). This CDR3 has 15 residues.

This clone has a single count. The chain has TRBV5-4 and TRBJ1-2; D perhaps matches TRBD1 (5 bases). This CDR3 spans 13 amino acids. The germline V gene has CDR1 SGHNT and CDR2 YYREEE (reference sequence). V was cut by 3 bases and J by 2 bases, with 8 bases left in between. The CDR3 region is CASSSGVNYGYTF. CDR3 DNA: TGTGCCAGCAGCTCGGGGGTAAACTATGGCTACACCTTC.

The chain employs TRBV19 and TRBJ1-5; D call uncertain. Germline values: CDR1 LNHDA, CDR2 SQIVND (reference sequence). Trimming stripped 9 bases from V and 0 bases from J, with 18 bases between. The CDR3 extends over 16 amino acids. The CDR3 loop is CASRRGGSISNQPQHF. The CDR3 DNA follows: TGTGCCAGCAGACGCGGTGGGTCGATTAGCAATCAGCCCCAGCATTTT.

The J gene is TRBJ1-1, the V gene TRBV5-1, with D possibly TRBD1 on 6 matching bases. V was pared by 5 bases and J by 3 bases, with 14 bases between. The length of the CDR3 is 14 residues. Looked up from germline, CDR1 is SGHRS and CDR2 is YFSETQ. In DNA form, the CDR3 reads TGCGCCAGCAGACAGACAGGAGTGGACACTGAAGCTTTCTTT. Encoded protein: CASRQTGVDTEAFF. Drawing the rest from reference TRBV5-1 and TRBJ1-1, the complete variable domain is KAGVTQTPRYLIKTRGQQVTLSCSPISGHRSVSWYQQTPGQGLQFLFEYFSETQRNKGNFPGRFSGRQFSNSRSEMNVSTLELGDSALYLCASRQTGVDTEAFFGQGTRLTVV.

The rearrangement links TRBV28 to TRBJ1-3; D is unclear. The CDR3 covers 15 residues. V lost 4 bases, J lost 2 bases, and 12 bases lay in between. Looked up from germline, CDR1 is MDHEN and CDR2 is SYDVKM. CDR3 DNA sequence: TGTGCCAGCAGTTCTGCTCGGGTGGCTGGAAACACCATATATTTT. Its translation: CASSSARVAGNTIYF.

The genes are TRBV12-5 and TRBJ1-2; D is perhaps TRBD1 (5 bases). CDR3 length: 16 residues. The V gene's germline CDR1 is LGHNT and CDR2 FRNRAP. Trimming removed 1 base at V and 2 bases at J, with 14 bases between. The chain's CDR3 is CASGLAPRGGNYGYTF. The CDR3 bases are TGTGCTAGTGGTTTGGCCCCGCGCGGGGGGAACTATGGCTACACCTTC.

This clone appeared a single time. Different DNA sequences within this sample yield the same CDR3. V gene TRBV18 combines with J gene TRBJ1-2; 10 nucleotides line up with TRBD1. This CDR3 has 15 residues. Germline V lookup: CDR1 KGHSH, CDR2 LQKENI. After removal of 3 bases from V and 4 bases from J, the junction contained 5 bases not matched to a gene. The CDR3 sequence is CASSPGTGVGYGYTF. In DNA form, the CDR3 reads TGTGCCAGCTCACCCGGGACAGGGGTCGGCTATGGCTACACCTTC.

The chain recombines TRBV6-4 with TRBJ1-2; no reliable D call. This CDR3 comprises 13 residues. From germline, CDR1 is MRHNA and CDR2 SNTAGT. Between the trimmed V and J ends, which lost 6 bases and 4 bases, there was a span of 12 bases. CDR3 region: CASRGGQSYGYTF. CDR3 nucleotide sequence: TGTGCCAGCAGGGGTGGGCAGTCCTATGGCTACACCTTC.

The chain employs TRBV15 and TRBJ2-7; D is possibly TRBD2 (5 bases). Trimming shortened V by 0 bases and J by 3 bases, and 9 bases separated the two germline ends. The germline V gene has CDR1 LNHNV and CDR2 YYDKDF (reference sequence). The CDR3 loop spans 14 amino acids. Here the CDR3 DNA reads TGTGCCACCAGCAGAGATTTTGGAGGCTACGAGCAGTACTTC. It codes for CATSRDFGGYEQYF.

The rearrangement uses TRBV11-3 and TRBJ1-1; D call uncertain. The V and J ends lost 2 bases and 0 bases respectively, with 7 bases between them. The CDR3 loop spans 14 amino acids. CDR1 and CDR2 from the germline V gene are SGHNT and YENEEA. The CDR3 loop reads CASSLWALNTEAFF. The CDR3, as DNA: TGTGCCAGCAGCTTATGGGCCCTGAACACTGAAGCTTTCTTT.

CDR3 in amino acids: CASSFGVDEAFF. In DNA, the CDR3 is TGTGCCAGCAGTTTCGGGGTCGATGAAGCTTTCTTT. This sequence joins TRBV12-3 or TRBV12-4 and TRBJ1-1; D call uncertain. This CDR3 contains 12 residues. The germline V and J ends were trimmed by 3 bases and 7 bases, with 9 bases remaining between them.

The chain combines TRBV24-1 with TRBJ2-3; possibly TRBD2 for D (7 bases). Germline CDR1 and CDR2: KGHDR and SFDVKD. Trimming shortened V by 8 bases and J by 3 bases, and 14 bases separated the two germline ends. CDR3 size: 14 residues. CDR3 in amino acids: CATMGGHWTDTQYF. As DNA, the CDR3 is TGTGCCACCATGGGGGGGCATTGGACAGATACGCAGTATTTT.

This sequence joins TRBV5-1 and TRBJ1-5; 11 bases match TRBD1. Germline CDR1 SGHRS, CDR2 YFSETQ. Losses at the gene ends were 0 bases for V and 4 bases for J; bases not matched to a gene: 15. CDR3 length: 20 amino acids. The CDR3 nucleotides are TGCGCCAGCAGCTTGGATCCCCCCGGGACAGGGGGGCTTGGGAATCAGCCCCAGCATTTT. Amino acids: CASSLDPPGTGGLGNQPQHF.

The chain employs TRBV12-3 or TRBV12-4 and TRBJ1-5; a possible D gene is TRBD1 (5 bases). This CDR3 is 12 amino acids long. V was shortened by 6 bases and J by 12 bases, with 15 bases between the two germline ends. CDR3 coding DNA: TGTGCCAGCAGCATTAAGTTAGGACACCAGCATTTT. As protein: CASSIKLGHQHF.

Worth noting for this clone: The sample holds other DNA sequences that translate to the same CDR3. This sequence joins TRBV15 and TRBJ1-5; D remains ambiguous. The V and J ends lost 0 bases and 2 bases respectively, with 8 bases between them. CDR3 size: 15 residues. The germline V gene encodes CDR1 LNHNV and CDR2 YYDKDF (reference sequence). The CDR3 sequence: CATSRDPGGNQPQHF. The CDR3 DNA reads as TGTGCCACCAGCAGAGATCCAGGCGGCAATCAGCCCCAGCATTTT.

This clone was detected once. The chain combines TRBV3-1 (or the pseudogene TRBV3-2) with TRBJ2-7; TRBD2 matches at 7 bases. CDR1 is LGHDT, CDR2 YNNKEL, per germline (reference sequence). CDR3 length: 13 amino acids. Losses at the gene ends were 4 bases for V and 2 bases for J; bases not matched to a gene: 2. CDR3 DNA: TGTGCCAGCAGCCGCGGGGGAACCTACGAGCAGTACTTC. Translation: CASSRGGTYEQYF.

The sample holds one count of this clone. The J gene is TRBJ1-3, the V gene TRBV30; 11 bases line up with TRBD1. The V gene end was trimmed by 6 bases and the J gene end by 0 bases; junction bases not matched to a gene: 7. CDR3 length: 16 amino acids. From germline, CDR1 is GTSNPN and CDR2 SVGIG (reference sequence). Written as DNA, the CDR3 is TGTGCCTGTCACGGACAGGGGGCTATCTCTGGAAACACCATATATTTT. This translates into CACHGQGAISGNTIYF.

The rearrangement joins TRBV2 to TRBJ1-5; D remains unclear. The length of the CDR3 is 15 residues. The V end lost 3 bases, the J end lost 0 bases, and 9 bases lay between the germline ends. The germline V gene has CDR1 SNHLY and CDR2 FYNNEI. CDR3 amino acids: CASSDGRYSNQPQHF. The CDR3 DNA follows: TGTGCCAGCAGTGATGGCAGATATAGCAATCAGCCCCAGCATTTT.

The V and J genes are TRBV5-1 and TRBJ2-3; a weak D match, TRBD1 (6 bases). There are 13 residues in the CDR3. Germline assignment: CDR1 SGHRS and CDR2 YFSETQ. V gave up 6 bases and J gave up 4 bases, with 12 bases separating them. CDR3 loop: CASTAQGADTQYF. CDR3 bases: TGCGCCAGCACCGCACAGGGTGCAGATACGCAGTATTTT.

V usage is TRBV19 and J usage is TRBJ2-1; 8 bases match TRBD1. Unmatched junction bases numbered 2, after V lost 4 bases and J lost 0 bases. The CDR3 covers 15 residues. The V gene's germline CDR1 is LNHDA and CDR2 SQIVND (reference sequence). The CDR3 protein is CASSNRGISYNEQFF. The DNA of the CDR3 is TGTGCCAGTAGTAACAGGGGGATCTCCTACAATGAGCAGTTCTTC. Filled out from reference TRBV19 and TRBJ2-1, the complete variable domain reads DGGITQSPKYLFRKEGQNVTLSCEQNLNHDAMYWYRQDPGQGLRLIYYSQIVNDFQKGDIAEGYSVSREKKESFPLTVTSAQKNPTAFYLCASSNRGISYNEQFFGPGTRLTVL.

V is TRBV13 and J is TRBJ2-5, with 14 nucleotides matching TRBD2. Germline CDR1 PRHDT, CDR2 FYEKMQ (reference sequence). The CDR3 covers 19 residues. Trimming at V came to 5 bases and at J to 4 bases, leaving 15 bases not matched to a gene. CDR3 sequence (DNA): TGTGCCAGCAGCACCCGACTAGCGGGGGGGCCCCTCGAGGGAGAGACCCAGTACTTC. This translates into CASSTRLAGGPLEGETQYF.

The J gene is TRBJ2-7, the V gene TRBV5-4; 10 positions match TRBD1. V was clipped by 5 bases and J by 8 bases; unmatched bases: 7. CDR3 size: 13 residues. In germline, CDR1 is SGHNT, CDR2 YYREEE (reference sequence). The CDR3 region is CASRPGTGDKQYF. CDR3 coding DNA: TGTGCCAGCAGACCTGGGACAGGGGATAAGCAGTACTTC. Using reference TRBV5-4 and TRBJ2-7 for the parts outside the CDR3, the full variable domain is ETGVTQSPTHLIKTRGQQVTLRCSSQSGHNTVSWYQQALGQGPQFIFQYYREEENGRGNFPPRFSGLQFPNYSSELNVNALELDDSALYLCASRPGTGDKQYFGPGTRLTVT.

The table lists this clone with a few counts. The genes are TRBV29-1 and TRBJ1-1, with D tentatively TRBD1 (5 bases). The V end lost 7 bases, the J end lost 2 bases, and 8 bases lay between the germline ends. The CDR3 totals 11 residues. Germline CDR1 and CDR2: SQVTM and ANQGSEA. Here the CDR3 DNA reads TGCAGCGCCAGGGAAAACACTGAAGCTTTCTTT. Residues: CSARENTEAFF.

This chain uses TRBV6-5 with TRBJ1-5; tentatively, D is TRBD1 (5 bases). This CDR3 has 15 amino acids. Per the germline V gene, CDR1 is MNHEY and CDR2 is SVGAGI. The V gene lost 4 bases and the J gene lost 2 bases, with 12 bases spanning the gap. In DNA, the CDR3 is TGTGCCAGCAGTTTAACAAGGGGTCGCAATCAGCCCCAGCATTTT. This translates into CASSLTRGRNQPQHF.

Only one count was recorded for this clone. DNA for the CDR3: TGTGCCAGCTGTCCGGGGGACTCCTATAATTCACCCCTCCACTTT. Translated, it gives CASCPGDSYNSPLHF. V and J are TRBV6-5 and TRBJ1-6; possibly TRBD1 for D (5 bases). V dropped 8 bases and J dropped 0 bases, with 11 bases sitting between them. The CDR3 loop spans 15 amino acids. CDR1 and CDR2 (germline): MNHEY, SVGAGI.

J is TRBJ2-7 and V is TRBV2; D might be TRBD1 (6 bases). The CDR3 is 14 amino acids. The V end was cut by 4 bases, the J end by 4 bases, with 14 bases between. CDR1 is SNHLY, CDR2 FYNNEI, per germline. The CDR3 loop is CASSAGTGYYEQYF. In DNA, the CDR3 is TGTGCCAGCAGTGCCGGTACAGGGTATTACGAGCAGTACTTC.

The DNA for the CDR3 is TGTGCCAGCAGCCATCGGGGGAAAGAGACCCAGTACTTC. Its translation: CASSHRGKETQYF. The J gene is TRBJ2-5, the V gene TRBV3-1 (or the pseudogene TRBV3-2), with a tentative D call TRBD2 (6 bases). The length of the CDR3 is 13 residues. Germline CDR1 LGHDT, CDR2 YNNKEL (reference sequence). The V end was cut by 3 bases, the J end by 3 bases, with 8 bases between.

The chain carries TRBV3-1 (or the pseudogene TRBV3-2) and TRBJ2-7; TRBD1 matches 8 bases. Trimming removed 5 bases from V and 6 bases from J; junction bases left unmatched: 9. The CDR3 has 14 amino acids. Germline CDR1 reads LGHDT; CDR2 reads YNNKEL (reference sequence). The CDR3 DNA is TGTGCCAGCAGCACCCTGGACAGGGCTCCCGAGCAGTACTTC. Translating gives CASSTLDRAPEQYF.